These 3 T cell receptor beta chains were all obtained from the same sample, sequenced in a study of blood T cell repertoires in COVID-19. Libraries were prepared by immunoSEQ multiplex PCR; TCRdb keeps only in-frame clonotypes and omits some of them. The table lists 40,000 to 50,000 clones, around four fifths of them singletons, with approximately 40% in the top ten. Sequences were obtained from peripheral blood. The source of these receptors is an elderly woman with acute or convalescent COVID-19.

The CDR3, as DNA: TGTGCCGCCTCTCCGGGTTCTAGCACAGATACGCAGTATTTT. Residues: CAASPGSSTDTQYF. V usage is TRBV7-9 and J usage is TRBJ2-3, with unresolved D. This CDR3 region has 14 residues. The V gene's germline CDR1 is SEHNR and CDR2 FQNEAQ (reference sequence). The V and J ends lost 11 bases and 0 bases respectively, with 15 bases between them.

The chain has TRBV14 and TRBJ2-1; 13 positions match TRBD2. V dropped 4 bases and J dropped 10; count of bases not matched to a gene: 4. The CDR3 totals 14 residues. CDR1 and CDR2 (germline): SGHDN, FVKESK. This chain's CDR3 is CASSRGLAGSEQFF. The CDR3 nucleotides read TGTGCCAGCAGCCGGGGACTAGCGGGATCCGAGCAGTTCTTC.

The rearrangement joins TRBV9 to TRBJ1-2; 7 bases match TRBD1. CDR1 SGDLS and CDR2 YYNGEE come from the germline V gene. The CDR3 sequence is 14 residues long. V shed 4 bases, J shed 3 bases, and the junction held 6 bases outside the gene matches. CDR3: CASSLTGEDYGYTF. The CDR3 nucleotides are TGTGCCAGCAGCCTTACAGGGGAGGACTATGGCTACACCTTC.